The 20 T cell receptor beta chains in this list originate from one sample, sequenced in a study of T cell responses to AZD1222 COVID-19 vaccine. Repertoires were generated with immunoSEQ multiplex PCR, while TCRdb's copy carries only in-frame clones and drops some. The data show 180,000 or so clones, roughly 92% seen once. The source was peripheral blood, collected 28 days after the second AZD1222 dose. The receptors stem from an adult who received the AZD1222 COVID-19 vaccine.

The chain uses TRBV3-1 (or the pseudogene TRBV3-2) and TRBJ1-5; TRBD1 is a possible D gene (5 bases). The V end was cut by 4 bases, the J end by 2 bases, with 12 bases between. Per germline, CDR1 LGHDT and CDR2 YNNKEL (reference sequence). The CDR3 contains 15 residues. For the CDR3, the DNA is TGTGCCAGCAGCCTTGGGACGGACGGCAATCAGCCCCAGCATTTT. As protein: CASSLGTDGNQPQHF.

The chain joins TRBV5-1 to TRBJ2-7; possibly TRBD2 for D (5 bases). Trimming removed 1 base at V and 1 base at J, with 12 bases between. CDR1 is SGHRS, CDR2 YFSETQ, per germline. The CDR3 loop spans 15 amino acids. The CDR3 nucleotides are TGCGCCAGCAGCTTGTCGAGCGGCAGTTCCTACGAGCAGTACTTC. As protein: CASSLSSGSSYEQYF.

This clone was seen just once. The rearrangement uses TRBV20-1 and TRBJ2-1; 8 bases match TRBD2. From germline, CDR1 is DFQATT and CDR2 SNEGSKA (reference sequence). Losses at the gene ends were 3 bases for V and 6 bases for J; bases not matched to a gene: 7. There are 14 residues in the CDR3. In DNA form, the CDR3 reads TGCAGTGCTAGTGGTAGCGGGGTTGGCAATGAGCAGTTCTTC. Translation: CSASGSGVGNEQFF.

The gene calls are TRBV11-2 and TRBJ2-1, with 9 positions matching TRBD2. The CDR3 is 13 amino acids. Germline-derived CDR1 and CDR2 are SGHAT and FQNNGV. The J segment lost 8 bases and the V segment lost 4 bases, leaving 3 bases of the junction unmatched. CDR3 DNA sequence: TGTGCCAGCAGCTCGGGACTAGCCTATGAGCAGTTCTTC. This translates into CASSSGLAYEQFF.

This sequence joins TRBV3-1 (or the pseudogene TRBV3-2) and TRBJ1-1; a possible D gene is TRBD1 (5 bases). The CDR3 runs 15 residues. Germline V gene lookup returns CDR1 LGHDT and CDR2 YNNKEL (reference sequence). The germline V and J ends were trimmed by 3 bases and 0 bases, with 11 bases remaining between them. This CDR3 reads CASSQAGPVNTEAFF. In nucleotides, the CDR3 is TGTGCCAGCAGCCAGGCGGGACCGGTGAACACTGAAGCTTTCTTT.

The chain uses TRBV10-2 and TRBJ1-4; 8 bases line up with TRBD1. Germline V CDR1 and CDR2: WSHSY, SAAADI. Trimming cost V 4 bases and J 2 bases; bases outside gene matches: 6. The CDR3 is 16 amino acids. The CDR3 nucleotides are TGCGCCAGCAGTGGCGACAGGGGCTGGACTAATGAAAAACTGTTTTTT. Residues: CASSGDRGWTNEKLFF.

Here the CDR3 DNA reads TGTGCCAGCAGCCAAGGGGGGGCCCCCGAAATATACAATGAGCAGTTCTTC. Protein product: CASSQGGAPEIYNEQFF. The chain uses TRBV3-1 (or the pseudogene TRBV3-2) and TRBJ2-1; D tentatively reads TRBD1 or TRBD2 (6 bases each). Germline V gives CDR1 LGHDT, CDR2 YNNKEL (reference sequence). V was trimmed by 1 base and J by 4 bases, leaving 17 bases between them. This CDR3 spans 17 amino acids.

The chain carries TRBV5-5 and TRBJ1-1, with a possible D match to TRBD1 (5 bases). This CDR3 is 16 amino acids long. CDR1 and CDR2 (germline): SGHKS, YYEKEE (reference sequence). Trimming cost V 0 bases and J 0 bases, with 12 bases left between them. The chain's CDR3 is CASSLGFGHLNTEAFF. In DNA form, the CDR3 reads TGTGCCAGCAGCTTGGGTTTCGGACACTTGAACACTGAAGCTTTCTTT.

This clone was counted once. CDR3 amino acids: CASSPSGTGGFEQYF. The CDR3 coding sequence is TGTGCCAGCAGCCCCTCCGGGACAGGGGGCTTCGAGCAGTACTTC. The J gene is TRBJ2-7, the V gene TRBV28; 12 nucleotides match TRBD1. The CDR3 is 15 amino acids. V gave up 6 bases and J gave up 6 bases; unmatched junction bases: 9. CDR1 is MDHEN, CDR2 SYDVKM, per germline.

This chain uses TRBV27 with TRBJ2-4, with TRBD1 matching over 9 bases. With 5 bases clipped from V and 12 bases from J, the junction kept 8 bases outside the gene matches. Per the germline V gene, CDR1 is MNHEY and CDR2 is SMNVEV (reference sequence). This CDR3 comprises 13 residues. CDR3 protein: CASSIDRGASQYF. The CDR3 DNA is TGTGCCAGCAGTATCGACAGGGGGGCATCTCAGTACTTC.

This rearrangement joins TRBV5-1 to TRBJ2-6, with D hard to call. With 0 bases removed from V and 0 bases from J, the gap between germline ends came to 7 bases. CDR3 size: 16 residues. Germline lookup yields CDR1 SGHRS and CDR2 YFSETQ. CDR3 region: CASSLVAFSGANVLTF. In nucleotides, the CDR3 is TGCGCCAGCAGCTTGGTTGCCTTCTCTGGGGCCAACGTCCTGACTTTC.

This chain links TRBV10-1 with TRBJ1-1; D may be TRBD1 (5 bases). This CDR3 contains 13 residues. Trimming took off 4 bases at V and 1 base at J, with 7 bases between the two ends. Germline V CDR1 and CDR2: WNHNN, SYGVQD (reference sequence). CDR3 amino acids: CASSAGSNTEAFF. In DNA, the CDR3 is TGCGCCAGCAGTGCAGGGTCGAACACTGAAGCTTTCTTT.

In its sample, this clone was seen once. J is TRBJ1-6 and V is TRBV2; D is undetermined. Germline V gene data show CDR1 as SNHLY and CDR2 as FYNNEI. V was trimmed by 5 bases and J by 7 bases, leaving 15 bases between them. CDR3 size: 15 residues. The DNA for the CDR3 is TGTGCCAGCAGTCCAAACGGTCTCTTAAATTCACCCCTCCACTTT. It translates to CASSPNGLLNSPLHF.

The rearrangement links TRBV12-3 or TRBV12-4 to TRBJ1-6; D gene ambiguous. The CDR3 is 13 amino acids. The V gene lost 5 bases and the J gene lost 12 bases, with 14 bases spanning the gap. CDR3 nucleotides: TGTGCCAGCAGTCTGGACGGAGTTGTACCCCTCCACTTT. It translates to CASSLDGVVPLHF.

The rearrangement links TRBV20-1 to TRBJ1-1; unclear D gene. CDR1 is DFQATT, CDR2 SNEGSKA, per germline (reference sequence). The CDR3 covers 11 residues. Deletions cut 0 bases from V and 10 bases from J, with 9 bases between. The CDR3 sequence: CSARDRYTAFF. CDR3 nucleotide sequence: TGCAGTGCTAGAGACCGATATACAGCTTTCTTT.

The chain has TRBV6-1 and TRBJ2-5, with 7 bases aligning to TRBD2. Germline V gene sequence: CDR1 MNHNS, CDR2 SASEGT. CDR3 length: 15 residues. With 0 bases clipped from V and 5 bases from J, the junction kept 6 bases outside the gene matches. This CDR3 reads CASSEAMTSRETQYF. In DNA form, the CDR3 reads TGTGCCAGCAGTGAAGCTATGACTAGCAGGGAGACCCAGTACTTC.

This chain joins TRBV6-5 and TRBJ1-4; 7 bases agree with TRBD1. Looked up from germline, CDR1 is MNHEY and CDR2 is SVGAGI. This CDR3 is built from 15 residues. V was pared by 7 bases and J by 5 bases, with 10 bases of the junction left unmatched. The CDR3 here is CASKSRDSGNEKLFF. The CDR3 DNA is TGTGCCAGCAAATCTCGGGACAGTGGAAATGAAAAACTGTTTTTT.

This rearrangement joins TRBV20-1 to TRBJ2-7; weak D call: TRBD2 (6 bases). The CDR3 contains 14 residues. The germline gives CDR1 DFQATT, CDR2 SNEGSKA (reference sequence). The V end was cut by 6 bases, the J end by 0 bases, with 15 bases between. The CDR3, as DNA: TGCAGTGCCAGTAGCGGATCTGTCTCCTACGAGCAGTACTTC. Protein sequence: CSASSGSVSYEQYF.

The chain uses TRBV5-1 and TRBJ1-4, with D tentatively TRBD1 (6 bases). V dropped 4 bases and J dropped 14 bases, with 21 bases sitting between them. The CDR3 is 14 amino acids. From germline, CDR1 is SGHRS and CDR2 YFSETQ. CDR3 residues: CASSPAAEGGGLFF. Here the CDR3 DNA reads TGCGCCAGCAGCCCGGCGGCAGAGGGGGGAGGTCTGTTTTTT.

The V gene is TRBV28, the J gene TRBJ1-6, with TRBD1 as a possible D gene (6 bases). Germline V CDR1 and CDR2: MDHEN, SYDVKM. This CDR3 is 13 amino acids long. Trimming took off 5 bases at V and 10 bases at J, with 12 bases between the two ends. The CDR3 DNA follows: TGTGCCAGCAGTGTAGGGGGGGGCTCACCCCTCCACTTT. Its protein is CASSVGGGSPLHF.